This TCR beta chain was profiled in a study of blood T cell repertoires in COVID-19. Looking at the study overall: Acute and convalescent COVID-19 specimens originated in the United States, Italy and Spain. T cells, B-cell-depleted T cells, or PBMCs provided the cDNA or gDNA that served as material.

Assay: immunoSEQ multiplex PCR; the TCRdb copy retains only in-frame clones and omits some. The sample lists about 400,000 clones, roughly 87% occurring once. The V end was cut by 4 bases, the J end by 4 bases, with 14 bases between. The CDR3 runs to 14 residues. CDR1 and CDR2 (germline): SGHDT, YYEEEE. The sequencing sample was made of PBMCs or T cells enriched from blood (not recorded which). The source of this sequence is a woman aged 40 to 49 with acute COVID-19. This chain uses TRBV5-6 with TRBJ1-2; D gene ambiguous. CDR3 coding DNA: TGTGCCAGCAGCCCCCAAGCCGCAGGCTATGGCTACACCTTC. Encoded protein: CASSPQAAGYGYTF.